The rows below give T cell receptor beta chains drawn from one sample of a study of cytomegalovirus exposure and HLA in healthy donors. The method was immunoSEQ multiplex PCR; TCRdb's version includes in-frame clones alone and lacks a portion of them. The table lists 150,000 to 200,000 clones, approximately 78% of them singletons. Sequencing was carried out using PBMCs. The receptor set was obtained from a woman younger than 35 in good health and CMV-seronegative. Both conserved end residues are part of each CDR3. A D gene is named only where the DNA matches it firmly. Part of the rows lack a size; the others show once, few, many or a class for expanded clones.

v_gene: TRBV5-1
d_gene: NA
abundance: NA
j_gene: TRBJ1-1
CDR3nt: TGCGCCAGCAGCCCGGTACCGAGTGGTGGAGCTTTCTTT
CDR3aa: CASSPVPSGGAFF

v_gene: TRBV6-6
d_gene: NA
abundance: NA
j_gene: TRBJ1-2
CDR3nt: TGTGCCAGCAGTGACACCAACTATGGCTACACCTTC
CDR3aa: CASSDTNYGYTF

v_gene: TRBV7-9
d_gene: NA
abundance: NA
j_gene: TRBJ1-1
CDR3nt: TGTTCCAGCAGCCCACCGAAGGGGGGGAACACAAGAACTGAAGCTTTCTTT
CDR3aa: CSSSPPKGGNTRTEAFF

v_gene: TRBV5-4
d_gene: TRBD1
abundance: once
j_gene: TRBJ1-3
CDR3nt: TGTGCCAGCAGCAAGGGGGACAGTGGTGGAAACACCATATATTTT
CDR3aa: CASSKGDSGGNTIYF

v_gene: TRBV5-1
d_gene: TRBD1
abundance: NA
j_gene: TRBJ2-1
CDR3nt: TGCGCCAGCGCACAGGGGGAGTCCTACAATGAGCAGTTCTTC
CDR3aa: CASAQGESYNEQFF

v_gene: TRBV5-1
d_gene: NA
abundance: NA
j_gene: TRBJ2-5
CDR3nt: TGCGCCAGCAGCCCGGGACCCAGGGGCCAAGAGACCCAGTACTTC
CDR3aa: CASSPGPRGQETQYF

v_gene: TRBV6-1
d_gene: NA
abundance: NA
j_gene: TRBJ2-1
CDR3nt: TGTGCCAGCACTAACACTCCCGGAGGGGTGAATGAGCAGTTCTTC
CDR3aa: CASTNTPGGVNEQFF

v_gene: TRBV9
d_gene: NA
abundance: once
j_gene: TRBJ1-1
CDR3nt: TGTGCCAGCAGCGTACAGGTTAACACTGAAGCTTTCTTT
CDR3aa: CASSVQVNTEAFF

v_gene: TRBV6-5
d_gene: NA
abundance: NA
j_gene: TRBJ1-3
CDR3nt: TGTGCCAGCAGGCAGGGGAATTCTGGAAACACCATATATTTT
CDR3aa: CASRQGNSGNTIYF

v_gene: TRBV7-9
d_gene: TRBD2
abundance: once
j_gene: TRBJ2-7
CDR3nt: TGTTCCAGCAGCTTCGGGGGGTCGTCCTACGAGCAGTACTTC
CDR3aa: CSSSFGGSSYEQYF

v_gene: TRBV6-4
d_gene: NA
abundance: NA
j_gene: TRBJ1-1
CDR3nt: TGTGCCAGCAGTCCCCGGGAGGGGCTGACTGAAGCTTTCTTT
CDR3aa: CASSPREGLTEAFF

v_gene: TRBV6-1
d_gene: TRBD1
abundance: NA
j_gene: TRBJ1-5
CDR3nt: TGTGCCAGCAGTGAATCTGAGACAGGGCGGCATCGTCAGCCCCAGCATTTT
CDR3aa: CASSESETGRHRQPQHF

v_gene: TRBV5-4
d_gene: TRBD1
abundance: NA
j_gene: TRBJ2-2
CDR3nt: TGTGCCAGCAGCCCGGGGGACAGGGTCCCCAACACCGGGGAGCTGTTTTTT
CDR3aa: CASSPGDRVPNTGELFF

v_gene: TRBV9
d_gene: TRBD2
abundance: NA
j_gene: TRBJ2-3
CDR3nt: TGTGCCAGCAGCGTAGCTACGTCGGGGGGGGGCGTTACAGATACGCAGTATTTT
CDR3aa: CASSVATSGGGVTDTQYF

v_gene: TRBV5-4
d_gene: NA
abundance: NA
j_gene: TRBJ2-1
CDR3nt: TGTGCCAGCAGCTTGTTGCGTACCAATGAGCAGTTCTTC
CDR3aa: CASSLLRTNEQFF

v_gene: TRBV5-1
d_gene: TRBD1
abundance: NA
j_gene: TRBJ1-2
CDR3nt: TGCGCCAGCAGTTCCCTCGAGACAGGGAGCTATACCTATGGCTACACCTTC
CDR3aa: CASSSLETGSYTYGYTF

v_gene: TRBV5-1
d_gene: TRBD2
abundance: NA
j_gene: TRBJ2-1
CDR3nt: TGCGCCAGCAGACGGACTAGCGGGAGCTATGAGCAGTTCTTC
CDR3aa: CASRRTSGSYEQFF

v_gene: TRBV7-9
d_gene: NA
abundance: NA
j_gene: TRBJ1-1
CDR3nt: TGTTCCAGCAGCTCACAGGGTCCTGAAGCTTTCTTT
CDR3aa: CSSSSQGPEAFF

v_gene: TRBV19
d_gene: NA
abundance: NA
j_gene: TRBJ1-3
CDR3nt: TGTGCCAGTAGTATAGAGGTTGCAGACTCTGGAAACACCATATATTTT
CDR3aa: CASSIEVADSGNTIYF

v_gene: TRBV7-9
d_gene: NA
abundance: NA
j_gene: TRBJ1-5
CDR3nt: TGTGCCAGCAGCTTAACAGAGAGCAATCAGCCCCAGCATTTT
CDR3aa: CASSLTESNQPQHF

v_gene: TRBV19
d_gene: NA
abundance: NA
j_gene: TRBJ2-4
CDR3nt: TGTGCCAGTAGTATAGCCCCGAAGGGCGGAGGGCTTTTAGCCAAAAACATTCAGTACTTC
CDR3aa: CASSIAPKGGGLLAKNIQYF

v_gene: TRBV5-5
d_gene: TRBD2
abundance: NA
j_gene: TRBJ2-7
CDR3nt: TGTGCCAGCAGCTTGACTAGCGGGGGGACCTACGAGCAGTACTTC
CDR3aa: CASSLTSGGTYEQYF

v_gene: TRBV2
d_gene: TRBD2
abundance: NA
j_gene: TRBJ2-5
CDR3nt: TGTGCCAGCAGTGAAGGGACTAGCGGTTGGTACCAAGAGACCCAGTACTTC
CDR3aa: CASSEGTSGWYQETQYF

v_gene: TRBV18
d_gene: TRBD2
abundance: NA
j_gene: TRBJ2-1
CDR3nt: TGTGCCAGCTCACCACCGGGAACTAGCGGGAGCAATGAGCAGTTCTTC
CDR3aa: CASSPPGTSGSNEQFF

v_gene: TRBV2
d_gene: TRBD1
abundance: NA
j_gene: TRBJ1-2
CDR3nt: TGTGCCAGCAGCGTGGACAGGGGGCGGGGTTTTAACTATGGCTACACCTTC
CDR3aa: CASSVDRGRGFNYGYTF

v_gene: TRBV28
d_gene: TRBD1
abundance: NA
j_gene: TRBJ2-7
CDR3nt: TGTGCCAGCAGGCCGACAGGGTTAACCTACGAGCAGTACTTC
CDR3aa: CASRPTGLTYEQYF

v_gene: TRBV7-9
d_gene: NA
abundance: NA
j_gene: TRBJ1-1
CDR3nt: TGTTCCAGCACCAAATTTAGCACTGAAGCTTTCTTT
CDR3aa: CSSTKFSTEAFF

v_gene: TRBV7-9
d_gene: NA
abundance: NA
j_gene: TRBJ2-1
CDR3nt: TGTGCCAGCAGCTCCTGGACAGCGGGGGAGCAGTTCTTC
CDR3aa: CASSSWTAGEQFF

v_gene: TRBV7-9
d_gene: TRBD2
abundance: NA
j_gene: TRBJ2-3
CDR3nt: TGTGCCAGCAGCTTAGTCAGCGGGAGGGCCTCGGGGACAGATACGCAGTATTTT
CDR3aa: CASSLVSGRASGTDTQYF

v_gene: TRBV7-2
d_gene: NA
abundance: NA
j_gene: TRBJ1-6
CDR3nt: TGTGCCAGCAGCCAGGCGCCGTTCCGGAAGGATTCACCCCTCCACTTT
CDR3aa: CASSQAPFRKDSPLHF

v_gene: TRBV14
d_gene: NA
abundance: NA
j_gene: TRBJ1-2
CDR3nt: TGTGCCAGCAGCCAAGTTCGCGGGGATCGGGACTATGGCTACACCTTC
CDR3aa: CASSQVRGDRDYGYTF

v_gene: TRBV27
d_gene: TRBD1
abundance: NA
j_gene: TRBJ2-7
CDR3nt: TGTGCCAGCTCAACCGGGACAGGGTCGTACGAGCAGTACTTC
CDR3aa: CASSTGTGSYEQYF

v_gene: TRBV19
d_gene: TRBD2
abundance: NA
j_gene: TRBJ2-2
CDR3nt: TGTGCCAGTCGGGGGGTCAACACCGGGGAGCTGTTTTTT
CDR3aa: CASRGVNTGELFF

v_gene: TRBV28
d_gene: TRBD1
abundance: NA
j_gene: TRBJ1-1
CDR3nt: TGTGCCAGCCGCCCAGGGGGAAGCACTGAAGCTTTCTTT
CDR3aa: CASRPGGSTEAFF

v_gene: TRBV2
d_gene: TRBD1
abundance: NA
j_gene: TRBJ1-3
CDR3nt: TGTGCCAGCAGTTCGGGCAGGGGGCTGACTGGAAACACCATATATTTT
CDR3aa: CASSSGRGLTGNTIYF

v_gene: TRBV19
d_gene: NA
abundance: NA
j_gene: TRBJ2-2
CDR3nt: TGTGCCAGTAGTCCAGACGCGGGCACCGGGGAGCTGTTTTTT
CDR3aa: CASSPDAGTGELFF

v_gene: TRBV5-1
d_gene: TRBD1
abundance: NA
j_gene: TRBJ1-6
CDR3nt: TGCGCCAGCAGCTGGGACAGCTCCCAGAGTACCAATTCACCCCTCCACTTT
CDR3aa: CASSWDSSQSTNSPLHF

v_gene: TRBV27
d_gene: NA
abundance: NA
j_gene: TRBJ1-2
CDR3nt: TGTGCCAGCAGTTTACCATCGGGGGATGGTGGCTACACCTTC
CDR3aa: CASSLPSGDGGYTF

v_gene: TRBV5-1
d_gene: NA
abundance: few
j_gene: TRBJ2-2
CDR3nt: TGCGCCAGCAGCGTCGACAGCACCGGGGAGCTGTTTTTT
CDR3aa: CASSVDSTGELFF

v_gene: TRBV5-1
d_gene: TRBD2
abundance: NA
j_gene: TRBJ2-3
CDR3nt: TGCGCCAGCAGCTTACCGACTAGCGGGGGCACAGATACGCAGTATTTT
CDR3aa: CASSLPTSGGTDTQYF

v_gene: TRBV2
d_gene: NA
abundance: NA
j_gene: TRBJ1-1
CDR3nt: TGTGCCAGCAGTGTACAGCAGAACACTGAAGCTTTCTTT
CDR3aa: CASSVQQNTEAFF

v_gene: TRBV2
d_gene: TRBD1
abundance: NA
j_gene: TRBJ2-7
CDR3nt: TGTGCCAGCAGTGAAATGGGACAGGGACTTTCCTACGAGCAGTACTTC
CDR3aa: CASSEMGQGLSYEQYF

v_gene: TRBV11-2
d_gene: TRBD1
abundance: NA
j_gene: TRBJ1-2
CDR3nt: TGTGCCAGCAGCTTGGCTGGGACAGGGAATTATGGCTACACCTTC
CDR3aa: CASSLAGTGNYGYTF

v_gene: TRBV2
d_gene: NA
abundance: few
j_gene: TRBJ2-3
CDR3nt: TGTGCCAGCACTCGGAGGGAAAGCACAGATACGCAGTATTTT
CDR3aa: CASTRRESTDTQYF

v_gene: TRBV28
d_gene: TRBD1
abundance: NA
j_gene: TRBJ1-4
CDR3nt: TGTGCCAGCAATGAGTCAGGGGGAGGCGAAAAACTGTTTTTT
CDR3aa: CASNESGGGEKLFF

v_gene: TRBV18
d_gene: NA
abundance: NA
j_gene: TRBJ1-2
CDR3nt: TGTGCCAGCTCACCATCAGGGGACTATGGCTACACCTTC
CDR3aa: CASSPSGDYGYTF

v_gene: TRBV5-5
d_gene: TRBD1
abundance: few
j_gene: TRBJ1-4
CDR3nt: TGTGCCAGCAGCTTGGCGGCAGGGGGCTTAGCAACTAATGAAAAACTGTTTTTT
CDR3aa: CASSLAAGGLATNEKLFF

v_gene: TRBV5-1
d_gene: TRBD1
abundance: NA
j_gene: TRBJ2-7
CDR3nt: TGCGCCAGCAGCATCCGGGACAGGGATACGGACGAGCAGTACTTC
CDR3aa: CASSIRDRDTDEQYF

v_gene: TRBV25-1
d_gene: TRBD1
abundance: few
j_gene: TRBJ2-5
CDR3nt: TGTGCCAGCAGGCCCGGGACAGGGTACCAAGAGACCCAGTACTTC
CDR3aa: CASRPGTGYQETQYF

v_gene: TRBV7-9
d_gene: TRBD2
abundance: NA
j_gene: TRBJ2-7
CDR3nt: TGTGCCAGCAGCCCACGGACTGGTCTAGCGGGAACCTACGAGCAGTACTTC
CDR3aa: CASSPRTGLAGTYEQYF

v_gene: TRBV29-1
d_gene: TRBD1
abundance: few
j_gene: TRBJ1-1
CDR3nt: TGCAGCGTTATAAGGGGGCCCGCGTCCCAAAGTGAAGCTTTCTTT
CDR3aa: CSVIRGPASQSEAFF